A single sample is the source of the 29 T cell receptor beta chains below, sequenced in a study of T cell changes during pregnancy in multiple sclerosis. The assay was immunoSEQ multiplex PCR, and TCRdb's table has in-frame clones only and misses some. The sample comprises roughly 100,000 clones, 75% to 95% of which are singletons, and just over 0.75% rests with the top ten. The sample consisted of peripheral blood, taken in the second trimester of pregnancy. All receptors come from a female donor in good health, enrolled as a control in a pregnancy study.

The chain uses TRBV5-1 and TRBJ2-7; 10 positions agree with TRBD1. J lost 12 bases, V lost 3 bases, and 12 bases had no gene match. Per the germline V gene, CDR1 is SGHRS and CDR2 is YFSETQ. CDR3 size: 14 residues. The CDR3 sequence: CASSSGTGDHMGYF. Written as DNA, the CDR3 is TGCGCCAGCAGCTCCGGGACAGGGGATCATATGGGGTACTTC. Together with reference TRBV5-1 and TRBJ2-7, the CDR3 gives the full variable domain: KAGVTQTPRYLIKTRGQQVTLSCSPISGHRSVSWYQQTPGQGLQFLFEYFSETQRNKGNFPGRFSGRQFSNSRSEMNVSTLELGDSALYLCASSSGTGDHMGYFGPGTRLTVT.

The chain joins TRBV6-1 to TRBJ2-7, with 8 bases aligning to TRBD2. Looked up from germline, CDR1 is MNHNS and CDR2 is SASEGT. The CDR3 spans 15 residues. V lost 7 bases and J lost 1; bases outside the gene matches: 9. CDR3 amino acids: CASTAAAGVSYEQYF. CDR3 coding DNA: TGTGCCAGCACCGCGGCAGCGGGGGTTTCCTACGAGCAGTACTTC.

The chain uses TRBV15 and TRBJ2-2; TRBD1 matches 7 bases. With V trimmed by 2 bases and J by 1 base, 1 base remained unmatched. This CDR3 contains 15 residues. CDR1 and CDR2 from the germline V gene are LNHNV and YYDKDF (reference sequence). CDR3 in amino acids: CATSRRQGNTGELFF. CDR3 DNA sequence: TGTGCCACCAGCAGAAGACAGGGGAACACCGGGGAGCTGTTTTTT.

This clone was observed a few times. The rearrangement uses TRBV14 and TRBJ2-5; 7 bases line up with TRBD1. Germline CDR1 SGHDN, CDR2 FVKESK. The junction had 5 bases not matched to a gene; V was cut back by 1 base and J by 3 bases. This CDR3 is 15 amino acids long. CDR3 loop: CASSQALTGEETQYF. The CDR3 DNA is TGTGCCAGCAGCCAAGCCCTCACAGGGGAAGAGACCCAGTACTTC. Full variable domain (rest looked up from reference TRBV14 and TRBJ2-5): EAGVTQFPSHSVIEKGQTVTLRCDPISGHDNLYWYRRVMGKEIKFLLHFVKESKQDESGMPNNRFLAERTGGTYSTLKVQPAELEDSGVYFCASSQALTGEETQYFGPGTRLLVL.

J is TRBJ2-1 and V is TRBV11-2; perhaps TRBD1 as D (5 bases). The CDR3 is 16 amino acids. Per germline, CDR1 SGHAT and CDR2 FQNNGV. V was pared by 0 bases and J by 6 bases, with 15 bases between. The CDR3 region has the DNA TGTGCCAGCAGCTTAGATCGCGGCGCAGGGCGCAATGAGCAGTTCTTC. Its protein is CASSLDRGAGRNEQFF.

The chain has TRBV6-4 and TRBJ1-5; D remains unclear. V lost 2 bases to trimming and J lost 4 bases, with 6 bases between them. The CDR3 sequence is 13 residues long. The germline V gene encodes CDR1 MRHNA and CDR2 SNTAGT. The CDR3 DNA reads TGTGCCAGCAGTGACGAGGTGAATCAGCCCCAGCATTTT. This sequence encodes CASSDEVNQPQHF.

The chain has TRBV2 and TRBJ2-7; D gene ambiguous. CDR3 length: 14 amino acids. Germline CDR1 reads SNHLY; CDR2 reads FYNNEI. V was pared by 10 bases and J by 0 bases, with 16 bases between. CDR3 loop: CATHQTTTSYEQYF. The CDR3 DNA reads as TGTGCCACCCACCAGACAACGACCTCCTACGAGCAGTACTTC.

The table lists this clone with a count of one. The chain links TRBV6-1 to TRBJ1-1; TRBD1 is a possible D gene (5 bases). Trimming stripped 7 bases from V and 4 bases from J, with 19 bases between. The CDR3 consists of 15 residues. The germline V gene has CDR1 MNHNS and CDR2 SASEGT. The CDR3 DNA sequence: TGTGCCAGCATTTTAGAACGGCGGAGGGGCACTGAAGCTTTCTTT. This gives the protein CASILERRRGTEAFF.

The chain is built from TRBV6-5 and TRBJ1-5, with 8 bases fitting TRBD1. This CDR3 has 13 amino acids. Looked up from germline, CDR1 is MNHEY and CDR2 is SVGAGI. With V trimmed by 9 bases and J by 7 bases, 8 bases remained unmatched. In DNA, the CDR3 is TGTGCCAGTGGACAGGGTCTTTACCAGCCCCAGCATTTT. Translation: CASGQGLYQPQHF.

V and J are TRBV19 and TRBJ2-2, with 7 bases identical to TRBD1. CDR3 length: 16 residues. Looked up from germline, CDR1 is LNHDA and CDR2 is SQIVND (reference sequence). V was clipped by 5 bases and J by 2 bases; unmatched bases: 8. The CDR3 region has the DNA TGTGCCAGTAGTTTGCAGGGGACAGTAAACACCGGGGAGCTGTTTTTT. The encoded protein is CASSLQGTVNTGELFF.

The chain carries TRBV9 and TRBJ2-7; TRBD1 agrees at 9 bases. The J segment lost 2 bases and the V segment lost 0 bases, leaving 9 bases of the junction unmatched. CDR3 length: 17 amino acids. In germline, CDR1 is SGDLS, CDR2 YYNGEE. CDR3 loop: CASSVGPRRTGAYEQYF. DNA for the CDR3: TGTGCCAGCAGCGTAGGCCCGCGCCGGACAGGGGCCTACGAGCAGTACTTC.

The chain couples TRBV7-9 to TRBJ1-1; D call uncertain. The V gene's germline CDR1 is SEHNR and CDR2 FQNEAQ (reference sequence). Deletions cut 0 bases from V and 2 bases from J, with 7 bases between. This CDR3 is built from 14 residues. The CDR3 loop is CASSLALANTEAFF. The CDR3, as DNA: TGTGCCAGCAGCTTAGCCCTAGCTAACACTGAAGCTTTCTTT.

The rearrangement uses TRBV19 and TRBJ1-5, with D perhaps TRBD1 (6 bases). In germline, CDR1 is LNHDA, CDR2 SQIVND (reference sequence). The V gene lost 5 bases and the J gene lost 2 bases, with 19 bases spanning the gap. This CDR3 is 17 amino acids long. The CDR3 DNA reads TGTGCCAGTAGTGTATCGGGACATGGGGTCCGCAATCAGCCCCAGCATTTT. Translating it yields CASSVSGHGVRNQPQHF. Drawing the rest from reference TRBV19 and TRBJ1-5, the complete variable domain is DGGITQSPKYLFRKEGQNVTLSCEQNLNHDAMYWYRQDPGQGLRLIYYSQIVNDFQKGDIAEGYSVSREKKESFPLTVTSAQKNPTAFYLCASSVSGHGVRNQPQHFGDGTRLSIL.

V gene TRBV19 combines with J gene TRBJ2-7; TRBD2 might be the D (6 bases). The germline V gene has CDR1 LNHDA and CDR2 SQIVND (reference sequence). V was clipped by 2 bases and J by 3 bases, with 11 bases between them. The CDR3 length is 14 residues. The CDR3 DNA reads TGTGCCAGTAGTATACGGGCGGGACTCTACGAGCAGTACTTC. Translated, it gives CASSIRAGLYEQYF. Together with reference TRBV19 and TRBJ2-7, the CDR3 gives the full variable domain: DGGITQSPKYLFRKEGQNVTLSCEQNLNHDAMYWYRQDPGQGLRLIYYSQIVNDFQKGDIAEGYSVSREKKESFPLTVTSAQKNPTAFYLCASSIRAGLYEQYFGPGTRLTVT.

The chain has TRBV19 and TRBJ1-4; 9 nucleotides agree with TRBD1. The CDR3 has 14 amino acids. V lost 4 bases, J lost 12 bases, and 9 bases stayed unmatched. CDR1 is LNHDA and CDR2 is SQIVND in the germline V gene (reference sequence). The CDR3 loop reads CASSTRDRDRELFF. The CDR3 region has the DNA TGTGCCAGTAGTACCAGGGACAGGGACCGTGAACTGTTTTTT.

This clone was counted once. V and J are TRBV18 and TRBJ2-5; 7 nucleotides agree with TRBD1. With 4 bases clipped from V and 1 base from J, the junction kept 9 bases outside the gene matches. Germline values: CDR1 KGHSH, CDR2 LQKENI. The CDR3 consists of 16 residues. CDR3 nucleotides: TGTGCCAGCTCACGACCGGGACAGCGGATCCAAGAGACCCAGTACTTC. It specifies CASSRPGQRIQETQYF.

This chain connects TRBV7-8 to TRBJ1-1, with a possible D match to TRBD1 (6 bases). The CDR3 sequence is 15 residues long. V was clipped by 4 bases and J by 5 bases, with 17 bases between them. The germline V gene encodes CDR1 SGHVS and CDR2 FQNEAQ. CDR3 DNA: TGTGCCAGCAGCTATAACCAGGGGCCGGGGACTGAAGCTTTCTTT. It translates to CASSYNQGPGTEAFF.

The chain links TRBV19 to TRBJ2-3; 7 bases fit TRBD1. This CDR3 spans 15 amino acids. The ends lost 6 bases at V and 0 bases at J; junction bases unmatched: 6. In germline, CDR1 is LNHDA, CDR2 SQIVND (reference sequence). The CDR3 sequence: CASSTDRDSTDTQYF. CDR3 nucleotides: TGTGCCAGTAGCACCGACAGGGATAGCACAGATACGCAGTATTTT.

The chain couples TRBV28 to TRBJ1-6; TRBD1 matches at 9 bases. Unmatched junction bases numbered 9, after V lost 5 bases and J lost 10 bases. CDR1 and CDR2 (germline): MDHEN, SYDVKM. The CDR3 spans 15 residues. CDR3 sequence (DNA): TGTGCCAGCAGTCACCCCGGGACAGGGAACTCACCCCTCCACTTT. Its protein product is CASSHPGTGNSPLHF.

This chain links TRBV2 with TRBJ1-4; 8 positions match TRBD1. Trimming at V came to 6 bases and at J to 5 bases, leaving 17 bases not matched to a gene. The germline V gene encodes CDR1 SNHLY and CDR2 FYNNEI. This CDR3 is built from 18 residues. The CDR3 is CASRANTPGQAPNEKLFF. As DNA, the CDR3 is TGTGCCAGCAGAGCGAATACCCCGGGACAGGCCCCGAATGAAAAACTGTTTTTT.

On this clone itself: The CDR3 end shows no conserved phenylalanine or tryptophan, and so a read error is likely. The DNA is omitted, as the CDR3 cannot be located on it reliably, and the CDR3 follows TCRdb's listing. The rearrangement uses TRBV28 and TRBJ2-3; the DNA was not used to check the table's D call, TRBD1. The germline CDR1 and CDR2 sequences are MDHEN and SYDVKM. The CDR3 has 10 amino acids, counting both end residues. The CDR3 sequence is CASGETGTGS.

This clone is a singleton in its sample. The chain joins TRBV5-4 to TRBJ2-7, with TRBD1 matching 9 bases. The CDR3 covers 14 residues. After removal of 1 base from V and 7 bases from J, the junction contained 6 bases not matched to a gene. Germline-derived CDR1 and CDR2 are SGHNT and YYREEE (reference sequence). CDR3 residues: CASSLTGGSGEQYF. CDR3 nucleotide sequence: TGTGCCAGCAGCTTGACAGGGGGCTCGGGTGAGCAGTACTTC.

This sequence joins TRBV11-3 and TRBJ2-1; possible D gene TRBD1, 5 bases. The CDR3 is made up of 15 amino acids. The germline V and J ends were trimmed by 5 bases and 2 bases, with 13 bases remaining between them. Germline values: CDR1 SGHNT, CDR2 YENEEA. CDR3 coding DNA: TGTGCCAGCAGCCCAGATCAGGGTCCCTACAATGAGCAGTTCTTC. This codes for CASSPDQGPYNEQFF.

This chain connects TRBV9 to TRBJ2-7; the D gene is possibly TRBD1 (5 bases). Trimming stripped 0 bases from V and 7 bases from J, with 14 bases between. Germline loops: CDR1 SGDLS, CDR2 YYNGEE. CDR3 length equals 14 residues. In DNA, the CDR3 is TGTGCCAGCAGCGTAGATGGCAGAGCAGGGGAGCAGTACTTC. Its translation: CASSVDGRAGEQYF.

The chain recombines TRBV28 with TRBJ1-3, with TRBD1 identical over 7 bases. This CDR3 is built from 14 residues. V trimming: 6 bases; J trimming: 2 bases; junction bases outside the gene matches: 4. Germline loops: CDR1 MDHEN, CDR2 SYDVKM. The CDR3: CASRPDRAGNTIYF. The DNA for the CDR3 is TGTGCCAGCAGGCCCGACAGGGCTGGAAACACCATATATTTT. The variable domain in full, completed from reference TRBV28 and TRBJ1-3, reads DVKVTQSSRYLVKRTGEKVFLECVQDMDHENMFWYRQDPGLGLRLIYFSYDVKMKEKGDIPEGYSVSREKKERFSLILESASTNQTSMYLCASRPDRAGNTIYFGEGSWLTVV.

This sequence joins TRBV6-5 and TRBJ2-7; TRBD1 is a possible D gene (6 bases). In germline, CDR1 is MNHEY, CDR2 SVGAGI. Trimming left V 8 bases short and J 2 bases short, with 13 bases between. The CDR3 contains 13 residues. The CDR3 region has the DNA TGTGCCAGCCGCACAGGGTTCCCCTACGAGCAGTACTTC. This sequence encodes CASRTGFPYEQYF.

In its sample, this clone was seen a few times. This sequence joins TRBV4-1 and TRBJ1-5, with D maybe TRBD1 (5 bases). CDR1 and CDR2 from the germline V gene are MGHRA and YSYEKL. V was clipped by 4 bases and J by 6 bases, with 10 bases between them. CDR3 length: 13 amino acids. The DNA for the CDR3 is TGCGCCAGCAGCCCCGACAGACTTCAGCCCCAGCATTTT. Its translation is CASSPDRLQPQHF.

The chain carries TRBV7-2 and TRBJ2-5; D ambiguous. Germline values: CDR1 SGHTA, CDR2 FQGNSA. Trimming left V 8 bases short and J 4 bases short, with 14 bases between. CDR3 size: 13 residues. In DNA, the CDR3 is TGTGCCAGCGAAGTTCTAGTGGGAGAGACCCAGTACTTC. It encodes CASEVLVGETQYF.

The chain combines TRBV14 with TRBJ1-1, with D unresolved. The CDR3 contains 13 residues. Trimming left V 2 bases short and J 0 bases short, with 4 bases between. The germline V gene has CDR1 SGHDN and CDR2 FVKESK. CDR3 nucleotides: TGTGCCAGCAGCCAAACATTGAACACTGAAGCTTTCTTT. Protein: CASSQTLNTEAFF.